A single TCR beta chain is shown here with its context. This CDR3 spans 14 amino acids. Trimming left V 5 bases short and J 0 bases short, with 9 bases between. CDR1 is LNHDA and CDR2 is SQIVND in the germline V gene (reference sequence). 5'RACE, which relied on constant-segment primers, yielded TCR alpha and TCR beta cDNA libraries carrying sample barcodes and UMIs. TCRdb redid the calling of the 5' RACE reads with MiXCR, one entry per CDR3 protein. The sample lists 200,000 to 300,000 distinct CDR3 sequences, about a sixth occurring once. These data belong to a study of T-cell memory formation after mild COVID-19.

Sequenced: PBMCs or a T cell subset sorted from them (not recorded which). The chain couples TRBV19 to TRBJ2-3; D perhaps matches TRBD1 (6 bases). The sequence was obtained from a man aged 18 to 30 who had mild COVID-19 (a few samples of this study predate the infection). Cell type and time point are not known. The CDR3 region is CASSATGSTDTQYF. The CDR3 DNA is TGTGCCAGTAGTGCAACAGGGAGCACAGATACGCAGTATTTT.